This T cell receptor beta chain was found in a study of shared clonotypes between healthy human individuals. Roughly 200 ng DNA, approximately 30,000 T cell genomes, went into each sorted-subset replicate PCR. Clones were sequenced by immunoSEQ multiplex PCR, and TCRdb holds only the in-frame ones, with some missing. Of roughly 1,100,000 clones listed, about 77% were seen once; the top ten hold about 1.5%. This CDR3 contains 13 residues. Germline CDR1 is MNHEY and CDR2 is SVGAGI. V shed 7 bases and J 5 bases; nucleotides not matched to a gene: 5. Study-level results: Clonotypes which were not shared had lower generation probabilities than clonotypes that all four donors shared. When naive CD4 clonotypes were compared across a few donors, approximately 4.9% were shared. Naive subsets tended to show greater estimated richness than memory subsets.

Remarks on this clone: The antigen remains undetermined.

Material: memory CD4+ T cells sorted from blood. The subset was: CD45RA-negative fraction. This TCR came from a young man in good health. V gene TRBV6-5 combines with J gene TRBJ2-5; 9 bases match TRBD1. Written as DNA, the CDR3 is TGTGCCAGCAAGGACAGGGGTGGGGAGACCCAGTACTTC. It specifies CASKDRGGETQYF.